This entry lists 13 T cell receptor beta chains sequenced from one sample in a study of blood T cell repertoires in COVID-19 (TCRdb year 2020). Receptor amplification or capture employed the immunoSEQ multiplex PCR assay. Imported from immuneACCESS, the table was reduced by TCRdb to in-frame sequences with V and J called. These copies leave out some clones; in studies compared against another copy, an unresolved V gene accounts for under half, and the cause of the remainder is not known. In all, the sample holds tens of thousands of clones, and approximately 86% of those were seen once. The ten largest clones represent approximately 12% of the sample. Sequenced: peripheral blood. The receptors were sampled from a human donor in a cohort sampled during active COVID-19. The donor label of this sample is uncertain.

The chain combines TRBV7-9 with TRBJ2-7, with TRBD2 identical over 10 bases. The trim removed 3 bases at V and 7 bases at J, leaving 9 bases unmatched. CDR3 length equals 15 residues. The V gene's germline CDR1 is SEHNR and CDR2 FQNEAQ (reference sequence). The DNA for the CDR3 is TGTGCCAGCAGCTTCGGTAGCGGGAGGATTGGAGAGCAGTACTTC. Encoded protein: CASSFGSGRIGEQYF.

The chain recombines TRBV7-9 with TRBJ2-5, with a possible D match to TRBD2 (7 bases). The germline V and J ends were trimmed by 5 bases and 4 bases, with 20 bases remaining between them. Germline CDR1 SEHNR, CDR2 FQNEAQ (reference sequence). CDR3 length equals 16 residues. CDR3 region: CASSPQQGGGGETQYF. The CDR3 bases are TGTGCCAGCAGCCCTCAACAGGGAGGGGGGGGAGAGACCCAGTACTTC.

The chain is built from TRBV12-5 and TRBJ2-1; 16 positions match TRBD2. Germline-derived CDR1 and CDR2 are LGHNT and FRNRAP. The CDR3 spans 17 residues. V was pared by 6 bases and J by 9 bases, with 11 bases of the junction left unmatched. CDR3 region: CASGPPGLAGGPSEQFF. The DNA of the CDR3 is TGTGCTAGTGGGCCCCCGGGACTAGCGGGAGGGCCTAGTGAGCAGTTCTTC.

The CDR3 loop reads CASSYRLAGEGNEQFF. DNA of the CDR3: TGTGCCAGCAGTTATCGCCTAGCGGGAGAGGGCAATGAGCAGTTCTTC. V and J are TRBV6-6 and TRBJ2-1, with 10 bases matching TRBD2. Germline values: CDR1 MNHNY, CDR2 SVGAGI (reference sequence). The CDR3 extends over 16 amino acids. The V segment lost 3 bases and the J segment 6 bases; nucleotides outside the gene matches: 8.

The CDR3 DNA sequence: TGCGCCAGCAGCCTTAGAGCGGGAGTAGATACGCAGTATTTT. This encodes CASSLRAGVDTQYF. The J gene is TRBJ2-3, the V gene TRBV4-1, with 8 bases that match TRBD2. Per germline, CDR1 MGHRA and CDR2 YSYEKL. The CDR3 runs to 14 residues. The V segment lost 4 bases and the J segment 5 bases; nucleotides outside the gene matches: 5.

This clone was counted between two and nine times. The chain combines TRBV10-3 with TRBJ2-7, with 9 bases fitting TRBD2. Germline V lookup: CDR1 ENHRY, CDR2 SYGVKD. This CDR3 is built from 14 residues. V gave up 6 bases and J gave up 0 bases; unmatched junction bases: 3. This CDR3 reads CAIRVSGGSYEQYF. The CDR3 region has the DNA TGTGCCATCAGAGTTAGCGGGGGCTCCTACGAGCAGTACTTC.

V gene TRBV12-5 combines with J gene TRBJ1-5, with TRBD1 matching over 8 bases. The CDR3 runs 15 residues. Germline-derived CDR1 and CDR2 are LGHNT and FRNRAP. The junction had 2 bases not matched to a gene; V was cut back by 1 base and J by 3 bases. CDR3 sequence reads: CASGLGQGNNQPQHF. CDR3 nucleotides: TGTGCTAGTGGTTTGGGACAGGGGAACAATCAGCCCCAGCATTTT. The full variable domain, completed using reference TRBV12-5 and TRBJ1-5, is DARVTQTPRHKVTEMGQEVTMRCQPILGHNTVFWYRQTMMQGLELLAYFRNRAPLDDSGMPKDRFSAEMPDATLATLKIQPSEPRDSAVYFCASGLGQGNNQPQHFGDGTRLSIL.

The chain couples TRBV28 to TRBJ1-5, with TRBD1 as a possible D gene (5 bases). The CDR3 covers 15 residues. V was clipped by 6 bases and J by 5 bases, with 17 bases between them. The V gene's germline CDR1 is MDHEN and CDR2 SYDVKM. The CDR3 is CASSRGGAFYQPQHF. In DNA, the CDR3 is TGTGCCAGCAGCCGAGGCGGGGCGTTCTATCAGCCCCAGCATTTT.

The chain is built from TRBV5-1 and TRBJ2-7; 7 positions agree with TRBD1. The ends lost 4 bases at V and 4 bases at J; junction bases unmatched: 5. CDR1 is SGHRS, CDR2 YFSETQ, per germline. The CDR3 length is 13 residues. CDR3 sequence reads: CASSTTGIYEQYF. The DNA of the CDR3 is TGCGCCAGCAGCACGACAGGGATTTACGAGCAGTACTTC.

The gene calls are TRBV5-6 and TRBJ1-3; no definite D call. Trimming took off 1 base at V and 2 bases at J, with 7 bases between the two ends. Germline V CDR1 and CDR2: SGHDT, YYEEEE. The length of the CDR3 is 14 residues. In nucleotides, the CDR3 is TGTGCCAGCAGCTTGTCAGGTACTGGAAACACCATATATTTT. Its protein product is CASSLSGTGNTIYF.

This clone was counted a few times. The gene calls are TRBV28 and TRBJ1-4; possible D gene TRBD1, 6 bases. Looked up from germline, CDR1 is MDHEN and CDR2 is SYDVKM. The ends were cut back, 9 bases at V and 8 bases at J, with 22 bases in the middle. The CDR3 has 15 residues. CDR3 amino acids: CASSPLSGRGEKLFF. The DNA of the CDR3 is TGTGCCAGTAGCCCCCTCAGTGGCAGGGGCGAAAAACTGTTTTTT.

The gene calls are TRBV7-2 and TRBJ1-2, with a tentative D call TRBD1 (5 bases). CDR1 and CDR2 from the germline V gene are SGHTA and FQGNSA. Trimming took 5 bases from V and 4 from J, leaving 14 bases between them. CDR3 length equals 14 residues. The CDR3 sequence is CASSMLREGYGYTF. The CDR3 region has the DNA TGTGCCAGCAGCATGCTCAGGGAGGGCTATGGCTACACCTTC.

The rearrangement links TRBV7-9 to TRBJ2-1; TRBD2 matches 9 bases. Germline CDR1 reads SEHNR; CDR2 reads FQNEAQ (reference sequence). V shed 5 bases and J 7 bases; nucleotides not matched to a gene: 12. The CDR3 sequence is 16 residues long. This chain's CDR3 is CASSPPFSGSENEQFF. The CDR3 region has the DNA TGTGCCAGCAGCCCCCCCTTTAGCGGGAGTGAAAATGAGCAGTTCTTC.